These 29 T cell receptor beta chains came from one sample sequenced in a study of Ad26.COV2.S vaccination and SARS-CoV-2 variants. Treatment denoted: over 15 received Ad26.COV2.S at low or high dose, single or two shots; several received placebo; per-sample allocation not given. The investigators took samples on day 63 after the first vaccine or placebo injection. TCRdb keeps only in-frame clones here, not all; method: immunoSEQ multiplex PCR. Of about 410,000 clones in the sample, 70% to 90% were seen once. The sequencing used peripheral blood, collected in a trial of Ad26.COV2.S vaccine versus placebo. The receptors were sampled from a person between 18 and 65 years old who received the Ad26.COV2.S COVID-19 vaccine or a placebo.

The genes are TRBV6-4 and TRBJ1-2; 7 bases are a match to TRBD1. Trimming took 6 bases from V and 3 from J; bases not matched to a gene: 7. Germline CDR1 reads MRHNA; CDR2 reads SNTAGT. The CDR3 totals 14 residues. The CDR3 DNA reads as TGTGCCAGCAGACAATCAGGGGGTGACTATGGCTACACCTTC. It specifies CASRQSGGDYGYTF.

This chain links TRBV3-1 (or the pseudogene TRBV3-2) with TRBJ2-3, with 7 nucleotides matching TRBD2. CDR3 length: 15 residues. The germline V gene encodes CDR1 LGHDT and CDR2 YNNKEL (reference sequence). Trimming removed 2 bases from V and 2 bases from J; junction bases left unmatched: 4. CDR3 region: CASSQQRGPTDTQYF. As DNA, the CDR3 is TGTGCCAGCAGCCAACAGCGGGGCCCCACAGATACGCAGTATTTT.

In its sample, this clone was seen once. CDR3 residues: CASTPGDTEAFF. CDR3 nucleotides: TGTGCCAGCACCCCCGGGGACACTGAAGCTTTCTTT. This chain connects TRBV10-3 to TRBJ1-1; D ambiguous. The germline CDR1 and CDR2 sequences are ENHRY and SYGVKD. Trimming left V 10 bases short and J 3 bases short, with 12 bases between. CDR3 size: 12 residues.

The rearrangement uses TRBV10-3 and TRBJ1-2; D gene ambiguous. CDR3 size: 12 residues. CDR1 and CDR2 from the germline V gene are ENHRY and SYGVKD. Trimming stripped 4 bases from V and 4 bases from J, with 7 bases between. CDR3 coding DNA: TGTGCCATCAGTGTGGCAGCCTATGGCTACACCTTC. Protein sequence: CAISVAAYGYTF.

This clone is medium-sized (0.01 to 0.1%). The chain joins TRBV10-3 to TRBJ2-5, with D uncertain. The length of the CDR3 is 11 residues. The germline V and J ends were trimmed by 3 bases and 3 bases, with 2 bases remaining between them. CDR1 is ENHRY, CDR2 SYGVKD, per germline. Written as DNA, the CDR3 is TGTGCCATCAGTGAAAAAGAGACCCAGTACTTC. Protein: CAISEKETQYF.

This chain connects TRBV19 to TRBJ2-7, with a tentative D call TRBD2 (7 bases). The CDR3 consists of 15 residues. Germline lookup yields CDR1 LNHDA and CDR2 SQIVND (reference sequence). Between the trimmed V and J ends, which lost 5 bases and 3 bases, there was a span of 17 bases. CDR3 coding DNA: TGTGCCAGTAGTGCCGGGGGGCCACCTCACTACGAGCAGTACTTC. Translated, it gives CASSAGGPPHYEQYF.

The V gene is TRBV7-2, the J gene TRBJ2-5; D is ambiguous. The germline gives CDR1 SGHTA, CDR2 FQGNSA. This CDR3 comprises 13 residues. Trimming shortened V by 0 bases and J by 1 base, and 3 bases separated the two germline ends. The CDR3 region is CASSLALQETQYF. The CDR3 DNA reads as TGTGCCAGCAGCTTAGCCCTCCAAGAGACCCAGTACTTC.

The chain has TRBV7-9 and TRBJ1-1, with D possibly matching TRBD1 (5 bases). The CDR3 is 14 residues long. Germline assignment: CDR1 SEHNR and CDR2 FQNEAQ (reference sequence). V lost 1 base and J 5 bases, leaving 11 bases between the germline ends. CDR3 nucleotide sequence: TGTGCCAGCAGCTTAGGAGAGGGGATGACTGAAGCTTTCTTT. Its protein product is CASSLGEGMTEAFF.

CDR3 DNA sequence: TGTGCCAGCAGCTCGACGGGGACTAGCGGGGGAGGCGAGCAGTTCTTC. Residues: CASSSTGTSGGGEQFF. V gene TRBV5-8 combines with J gene TRBJ2-1, with TRBD2 matching 14 bases. The CDR3 sequence is 16 residues long. V shed 3 bases, J shed 10 bases, and the junction held 9 bases outside the gene matches. In germline, CDR1 is SGHTS, CDR2 YDEGEE.

V and J are TRBV6-5 and TRBJ1-2, with TRBD1 matching 9 bases. The germline V gene has CDR1 MNHEY and CDR2 SVGAGI. There are 15 residues in the CDR3. After removal of 5 bases from V and 8 bases from J, the junction contained 12 bases not matched to a gene. CDR3 in DNA: TGTGCCAGCAGTCCCCAGGTGGGACAGGGTGGCGGCTACACCTTC. Its translation: CASSPQVGQGGGYTF.

This chain connects TRBV11-3 to TRBJ2-1, with TRBD2 matching 10 bases. CDR1 SGHNT and CDR2 YENEEA come from the germline V gene. The CDR3 loop spans 13 amino acids. V dropped 1 base and J dropped 11; count of bases not matched to a gene: 2. DNA of the CDR3: TGTGCCAGCAGCTTAGTTAGCGGGGGGAAGCAGTTCTTC. It codes for CASSLVSGGKQFF.

The chain has TRBV6-5 and TRBJ2-7, with TRBD1 identical over 8 bases. Trimming at V came to 0 bases and at J to 2 bases, leaving 6 bases not matched to a gene. Germline V gene lookup returns CDR1 MNHEY and CDR2 SVGAGI. CDR3 length: 16 residues. The CDR3 bases are TGTGCCAGCAGTTACTCCACGGGACAGGTAGCCTACGAGCAGTACTTC. It codes for CASSYSTGQVAYEQYF.

The sample holds one count of this clone. CDR3 amino acids: CASTVAGAGSYEQYF. CDR3 nucleotides: TGTGCCAGCACCGTCGCAGGTGCAGGCTCCTACGAGCAGTACTTC. The chain is built from TRBV2 and TRBJ2-7; the D is unclear. The CDR3 spans 15 residues. The germline CDR1 and CDR2 sequences are SNHLY and FYNNEI. Trimming removed 7 bases from V and 0 bases from J, with 16 bases in between.

This clone occurred once. This sequence joins TRBV15 and TRBJ2-7; D not certain. The CDR3 totals 16 residues. V lost 1 base and J lost 3, with 16 bases in between. Per germline, CDR1 LNHNV and CDR2 YYDKDF (reference sequence). CDR3 sequence (DNA): TGTGCCACCAGCAGAGCGGTGGTGTACAGACGCTACGAGCAGTACTTC. Translated: CATSRAVVYRRYEQYF. Full variable domain (remainder filled in from reference TRBV15 and TRBJ2-7): DAMVIQNPRYQVTQFGKPVTLSCSQTLNHNVMYWYQQKSSQAPKLLFHYYDKDFNNEADTPDNFQSRRPNTSFCFLDIRSPGLGDTAMYLCATSRAVVYRRYEQYFGPGTRLTVT.

J is TRBJ2-7 and V is TRBV11-2; 9 bases align to TRBD1. In germline, CDR1 is SGHAT, CDR2 FQNNGV. Germline trimming cut 1 base from V and 6 bases from J; bases unmatched to any gene: 7. CDR3 length: 15 residues. CDR3 sequence (DNA): TGTGCCAGCAGCTTAGCATCGGGACAGGGAGGCGAGCAGTACTTC. Protein: CASSLASGQGGEQYF.

The J gene is TRBJ2-1, the V gene TRBV5-4; TRBD2 agrees at 7 bases. Germline CDR1 reads SGHNT; CDR2 reads YYREEE (reference sequence). The CDR3 sequence is 17 residues long. V gave up 2 bases and J gave up 4 bases; unmatched junction bases: 12. The CDR3 DNA sequence: TGTGCCAGCAGCTTCGATCGCCCGAGAGCGGGGTACAATGAGCAGTTCTTC. Amino acids: CASSFDRPRAGYNEQFF.

This clone was counted a single time. The chain couples TRBV6-5 to TRBJ1-1; the D is unclear. Trimming shortened V by 6 bases and J by 1 base, and 6 bases separated the two germline ends. Germline V CDR1 and CDR2: MNHEY, SVGAGI. The length of the CDR3 is 12 residues. Here the CDR3 reads CASSWRNTEAFF. As DNA, the CDR3 is TGTGCCAGCAGCTGGAGGAACACTGAAGCTTTCTTT.

The CDR3 region is CASSEQPFYGYTF. CDR3 nucleotide sequence: TGTGCCAGCAGTGAGCAGCCTTTCTATGGCTACACCTTC. The J gene is TRBJ1-2, the V gene TRBV6-1; D is ambiguous. The germline V and J ends were trimmed by 3 bases and 4 bases, with 9 bases remaining between them. Germline assignment: CDR1 MNHNS and CDR2 SASEGT. This CDR3 has 13 amino acids.

The chain links TRBV3-1 (or the pseudogene TRBV3-2) to TRBJ1-1; D is unclear. The length of the CDR3 is 15 residues. Trimming removed 3 bases at V and 2 bases at J, with 13 bases between. CDR1 and CDR2 (germline): LGHDT, YNNKEL (reference sequence). The CDR3 bases are TGTGCCAGCAGCCACACGCTCCGGGGAAACACTGAAGCTTTCTTT. Translating gives CASSHTLRGNTEAFF.

This clone was recorded only once. The V call is TRBV3-1 (or the pseudogene TRBV3-2), the J call TRBJ1-6; D might be TRBD1 (6 bases). V lost 3 bases to trimming and J lost 6 bases, with 15 bases between them. There are 16 residues in the CDR3. CDR1 LGHDT and CDR2 YNNKEL come from the germline V gene (reference sequence). CDR3 amino acids: CASSQDSLTTNSPLHF. The CDR3 DNA is TGTGCCAGCAGCCAGGACAGTCTTACCACTAATTCACCCCTCCACTTT.

The genes are TRBV12-3 or TRBV12-4 and TRBJ1-2; the D is unclear. The ends were cut back, 0 bases at V and 8 bases at J, with 7 bases in the middle. This CDR3 has 12 residues. The CDR3 DNA sequence: TGTGCCAGCAGTTTAGCTATTGAGGGCTACACCTTC. Its protein product is CASSLAIEGYTF.

The rearrangement joins TRBV3-1 (or the pseudogene TRBV3-2) to TRBJ1-1; TRBD1 is a possible D gene (6 bases). Germline V gene data show CDR1 as LGHDT and CDR2 as YNNKEL (reference sequence). CDR3 length: 14 residues. Trimming left V 0 bases short and J 3 bases short, with 8 bases between. CDR3 nucleotides: TGTGCCAGCAGCCAAGATCCAGGGGACACTGAAGCTTTCTTT. Its translation is CASSQDPGDTEAFF.

This clone has more than one count but fewer than ten. This chain joins TRBV7-9 and TRBJ1-1; TRBD1 is a possible D gene (5 bases). CDR1 is SEHNR, CDR2 FQNEAQ, per germline (reference sequence). With 5 bases removed from V and 7 bases from J, the gap between germline ends came to 17 bases. The CDR3 loop spans 14 amino acids. CDR3 residues: CASSAWGSGGEAFF. As DNA, the CDR3 is TGTGCCAGCAGCGCGTGGGGCTCGGGGGGTGAAGCTTTCTTT.

The rearrangement links TRBV19 to TRBJ1-6, with a possible D match to TRBD1 (5 bases). The length of the CDR3 is 15 residues. CDR1 LNHDA and CDR2 SQIVND come from the germline V gene (reference sequence). Trimming removed 3 bases at V and 10 bases at J, with 16 bases between. Written as DNA, the CDR3 is TGTGCCAGTAGTATGGGGCTAACTGTGGGATCACCCCTCCACTTT. It codes for CASSMGLTVGSPLHF.

The chain combines TRBV2 with TRBJ1-3; a possible D gene is TRBD1 (6 bases). The CDR3 has 15 residues. V gave up 6 bases and J gave up 0 bases, with 12 bases separating them. Germline assignment: CDR1 SNHLY and CDR2 FYNNEI. The CDR3 here is CASSLNRDSGNTIYF. CDR3 coding DNA: TGTGCCAGCAGCCTGAACAGGGACTCTGGAAACACCATATATTTT. Looking up the rest from reference TRBV2 and TRBJ1-3 gives the full variable domain: EPEVTQTPSHQVTQMGQEVILRCVPISNHLYFYWYRQILGQKVEFLVSFYNNEISEKSEIFDDQFSVERPDGSNFTLKIRSTKLEDSAMYFCASSLNRDSGNTIYFGEGSWLTVV.

The chain has TRBV5-1 and TRBJ1-4; a weak D match, TRBD1 (6 bases). Between the trimmed V and J ends, which lost 5 bases and 4 bases, there was a span of 15 bases. Germline values: CDR1 SGHRS, CDR2 YFSETQ. The CDR3 sequence is 15 residues long. The CDR3 sequence: CASRTGQLNNEKLFF. In nucleotides, the CDR3 is TGCGCCAGCAGGACCGGACAGCTCAATAATGAAAAACTGTTTTTT.

V gene TRBV2 combines with J gene TRBJ1-2, with no clear D. Germline assignment: CDR1 SNHLY and CDR2 FYNNEI. CDR3 length: 12 residues. V lost 7 bases, J lost 4 bases, and 10 bases lay in between. The CDR3 loop is CASTQSRYGYTF. DNA of the CDR3: TGTGCCAGCACACAGTCTCGCTATGGCTACACCTTC.

In DNA form, the CDR3 reads TGCGCCAGCAGTGAGTCTGAAGACAGCCCCTACAATGAGCAGTTCTTC. This translates into CASSESEDSPYNEQFF. The chain is built from TRBV10-2 and TRBJ2-1, with a weak D call TRBD1 (5 bases). Trimming took off 0 bases at V and 2 bases at J, with 11 bases between the two ends. CDR3 size: 16 residues. Germline V gives CDR1 WSHSY, CDR2 SAAADI.

The chain couples TRBV13 to TRBJ2-3; D not certain. The germline V gene encodes CDR1 PRHDT and CDR2 FYEKMQ (reference sequence). CDR3 length equals 13 residues. Trimming took off 7 bases at V and 5 bases at J, with 13 bases between the two ends. CDR3 sequence: CASTDSTLDTQYF. CDR3 nucleotides: TGTGCCAGCACTGACTCAACCCTAGATACGCAGTATTTT.